Shown below are 26 T cell receptor beta chains from a single sample sequenced in a study of identical twins. TCRdb recomputed calls from the 5' RACE reads with MiXCR, one row per CDR3 protein. The sample lists roughly 1.6 million distinct CDR3 sequences; roughly a third were seen once. Sequencing used cord blood. All receptors derive from a newborn girl in good health.

The chain recombines TRBV10-3 with TRBJ2-5, with D maybe TRBD1 (6 bases). The CDR3 has 15 amino acids. Germline CDR1 is ENHRY and CDR2 is SYGVKD. V lost 0 bases, J lost 1 base, and 9 bases lay in between. CDR3 bases: TGTGCCATCAGTGAGTCCTCAGGGGTCCAAGAGACCCAGTACTTC. Residues: CAISESSGVQETQYF.

This clonotype was observed a few times. CDR3 nucleotide sequence: TGTGCCATCAGGCAGCCTAGCACAGATACGCAGTATTTT. This sequence encodes CAIRQPSTDTQYF. The gene calls are TRBV10-3 and TRBJ2-3; D is undetermined. Germline V CDR1 and CDR2: ENHRY, SYGVKD. V lost 6 bases and J 0 bases, leaving 7 bases between the germline ends. This CDR3 has 13 residues.

This clonotype occurred once. The chain combines TRBV21-1 with TRBJ2-5. TRBV21-1 counts as a pseudogene. The CDR3 contains 15 residues. The CDR3 protein is CASSKEGRSYNEQYF. The CDR3 nucleotides read TGTGCCAGCAGCAAAGAGGGTAGATCGTACAATGAGCAGTACTTC.

The chain couples TRBV24-1 to TRBJ1-2; 8 nucleotides match TRBD1. CDR1 is KGHDR, CDR2 SFDVKD, per germline. The J segment lost 13 bases and the V segment lost 12 bases, leaving 21 bases of the junction unmatched. This CDR3 contains 14 residues. CDR3 DNA sequence: TGTGCCCGGGAATCTAGCCAGACAGGGGTAATACTCACCTTC. This translates into CARESSQTGVILTF.

Concerning this clonotype itself: The junction and the germline gene differ at one end; a read error may be behind it. V and J are TRBV20-1 and TRBJ1-6; 9 nucleotides agree with TRBD1. CDR3 length: 16 residues. Germline V gene data show CDR1 as DFQATT and CDR2 as SNEGSKA (reference sequence). The CDR3, as DNA: TGCAGTGCTAGAGATTGGGACAGGGTCTATAATTCACCCCTCTACTTT. Translation: CSARDWDRVYNSPLYF.

J is TRBJ2-7 and V is TRBV4-1, with D uncertain. CDR1 is MGHRA, CDR2 YSYEKL, per germline. Trimming left V 1 base short and J 1 base short, with 11 bases between. The CDR3 totals 15 residues. The CDR3 protein is CASSQGPDPSYEQYF. The CDR3 DNA is TGCGCCAGCAGCCAAGGGCCGGATCCTTCCTACGAGCAGTACTTC.

This clonotype was recorded many times. The chain carries TRBV9 and TRBJ2-3, with 9 bases aligning to TRBD2. Germline V gives CDR1 SGDLS, CDR2 YYNGEE. This CDR3 has 15 amino acids. The junction had 0 bases not matched to a gene; V was cut back by 0 bases and J by 1 base. The CDR3 region is CASSVASGGTDTQYF. The DNA of the CDR3 is TGTGCCAGCAGCGTAGCTAGCGGGGGCACAGATACGCAGTATTTT.

The chain links TRBV10-2 to TRBJ2-3; TRBD2 matches 9 bases. This CDR3 comprises 17 residues. Germline-derived CDR1 and CDR2 are WSHSY and SAAADI. V shed 5 bases, J shed 2 bases, and the junction held 11 bases outside the gene matches. The CDR3 is CASSRYGGGGYTDTQYF. The DNA of the CDR3 is TGCGCCAGCAGTCGATATGGCGGGGGGGGCTACACAGATACGCAGTATTTT.

The chain is built from TRBV20-1 and TRBJ2-1; D call uncertain. CDR3 length: 13 amino acids. Trimming left V 6 bases short and J 2 bases short, with 11 bases between. CDR1 and CDR2 from the germline V gene are DFQATT and SNEGSKA (reference sequence). Here the CDR3 reads CSAPFEPYNEQFF. The CDR3, as DNA: TGCAGTGCCCCCTTCGAGCCCTACAATGAGCAGTTCTTC.

The J gene is TRBJ2-1, the V gene TRBV10-3, with D perhaps matching TRBD2 (6 bases). Per germline, CDR1 ENHRY and CDR2 SYGVKD. Trimming shortened V by 10 bases and J by 2 bases, and 21 bases separated the two germline ends. The CDR3 is made up of 16 amino acids. DNA of the CDR3: TGTGCCACCCAAAAAGGCTCGGGAGATCCCTACAATGAGCAGTTCTTC. It codes for CATQKGSGDPYNEQFF.

The chain has TRBV4-1 and TRBJ1-5; TRBD1 is a possible D gene (6 bases). Germline CDR1 and CDR2: MGHRA and YSYEKL. This CDR3 contains 13 residues. Trimming removed 5 bases from V and 7 bases from J, with 12 bases in between. The CDR3 coding sequence is TGCGCCAGCAGCGGACAGTTACAACAGCCCCAGCATTTT. Translated, it gives CASSGQLQQPQHF.

CDR3 sequence (DNA): TGTGCCAGCAGCCCAGGAAACAGCCAAGAGACCCAGTACTTC. This gives the protein CASSPGNSQETQYF. The chain carries TRBV7-2 and TRBJ2-5, with D unresolved. Germline CDR1 reads SGHTA; CDR2 reads FQGNSA. With 5 bases removed from V and 1 base from J, the gap between germline ends came to 11 bases. CDR3 size: 14 residues. The full variable domain, with the rest looked up from reference TRBV7-2 and TRBJ2-5, is GAGVSQSPSNKVTEKGKDVELRCDPISGHTALYWYRQSLGQGLEFLIYFQGNSAPDKSGLPSDRFSAERTGGSVSTLTIQRTQQEDSAVYLCASSPGNSQETQYFGPGTRLLVL.

The rearrangement joins TRBV30 to TRBJ2-7; 9 nucleotides match TRBD1. CDR1 is GTSNPN and CDR2 is SVGIG in the germline V gene (reference sequence). Unmatched junction bases numbered 4, after V lost 4 bases and J lost 3 bases. The CDR3 totals 13 residues. Written as DNA, the CDR3 is TGTGCCTGGAAGCCGGGACAGGGCTACGAGCAGTACTTC. Amino acids: CAWKPGQGYEQYF. The full variable domain, rest sourced from reference TRBV30 and TRBJ2-7, is SQTIHQWPATLVQPVGSPLSLECTVEGTSNPNLYWYRQAAGRGLQLLFYSVGIGQISSEVPQNLSASRPQDRQFILSSKKLLLSDSGFYLCAWKPGQGYEQYFGPGTRLTVT.

In the case of this clonotype: The germline gene is not matched at one end of the junction; a read error may be the cause. The chain links TRBV20-1 to TRBJ1-4, with D hard to call. The germline gives CDR1 DFQATT, CDR2 SNEGSKA (reference sequence). The CDR3 has 13 residues. Here the CDR3 DNA reads TGCGGTGCTATTGGGGCAACTAATGAAAAACTGTTTTTT. Its protein is CGAIGATNEKLFF.

This clonotype was observed a handful of times. The CDR3 nucleotides are TGTGCCAGCTCACGGGACGCACAATATGGCTACACCTTC. Translated, it gives CASSRDAQYGYTF. J is TRBJ1-2 and V is TRBV18, with D maybe TRBD1 (5 bases). Germline V gene data show CDR1 as KGHSH and CDR2 as LQKENI. V lost 4 bases to trimming and J lost 5 bases, with 11 bases between them. This CDR3 spans 13 amino acids.

Only a few counts were recorded for this clonotype. The V and J genes are TRBV25-1 and TRBJ1-2; 7 bases are shared with TRBD1. Germline CDR1 MGHDK, CDR2 SYGVNS. The CDR3 has 15 amino acids. Unmatched junction bases numbered 9, after V lost 3 bases and J lost 5 bases. The CDR3 sequence: CASSDNNRGSYGYTF. DNA of the CDR3: TGTGCCAGCAGTGATAATAACAGGGGAAGTTATGGCTACACCTTC.

This clonotype was detected only a few times. The rearrangement joins TRBV12-3 or TRBV12-4 to TRBJ2-6, with 7 bases matching TRBD1. The V segment lost 3 bases and the J segment 0 bases; nucleotides outside the gene matches: 14. The length of the CDR3 is 20 residues. CDR3 coding DNA: TGTGCCAGCAGTTTCGTTTACGGACAGGTTGTTAGCTCTGGGGCCAACGTCCTGACTTTC. Protein: CASSFVYGQVVSSGANVLTF.

The chain employs TRBV20-1 and TRBJ1-5; 8 nucleotides line up with TRBD1. V shed 3 bases, J shed 11 bases, and the junction held 15 bases outside the gene matches. In germline, CDR1 is DFQATT, CDR2 SNEGSKA (reference sequence). There are 15 residues in the CDR3. CDR3 sequence reads: CSASHRDRTLLAQHF. The CDR3 bases are TGCAGTGCTAGCCACCGGGACAGGACCTTATTAGCCCAGCATTTT.

As for this clonotype: A junction end diverges from the germline sequence, so it may reflect a read error. The chain carries TRBV7-9 and TRBJ1-3, with D possibly matching TRBD1 (5 bases). Germline V gene sequence: CDR1 SEHNR, CDR2 FQNEAQ (reference sequence). CDR3 length: 15 residues. The CDR3 protein is CASSGGRLSGNTVYF. The DNA for the CDR3 is TGTGCTAGCAGCGGGGGACGGCTCTCTGGAAACACCGTATATTTT. Supplemented by reference TRBV7-9 and TRBJ1-3, the full variable domain reads DTGVSQNPRHKITKRGQNVTFRCDPISEHNRLYWYRQTLGQGPEFLTYFQNEAQLEKSRLLSDRFSAERPKGSFSTLEIQRTEQGDSAMYLCASSGGRLSGNTVYFGEGSWLTVV.

This chain joins TRBV7-9 and TRBJ1-2, with 8 bases lining up with TRBD1. With V trimmed by 5 bases and J by 6 bases, 11 bases remained unmatched. The CDR3 is made up of 15 amino acids. Germline CDR1 is SEHNR and CDR2 is FQNEAQ (reference sequence). The CDR3 loop is CASSPRRQGIHGYTF. CDR3 DNA sequence: TGTGCCAGCAGCCCTAGAAGACAGGGGATTCATGGCTACACCTTC.

The chain employs TRBV6-2 or TRBV6-3 and TRBJ1-1; D unclear. Trimming left V 2 bases short and J 1 base short, with 8 bases between. Germline lookup yields CDR1 MNHEY and CDR2 SVGEGT. This CDR3 spans 14 amino acids. This CDR3 reads CASSYMAGNTEAFF. The CDR3, as DNA: TGTGCCAGCAGTTACATGGCAGGGAACACTGAAGCTTTCTTT.

The V and J genes are TRBV28 and TRBJ1-5, with D tentatively TRBD1 (6 bases). CDR3 length: 16 residues. The germline V and J ends were trimmed by 6 bases and 5 bases, with 20 bases remaining between them. Germline lookup yields CDR1 MDHEN and CDR2 SYDVKM. CDR3 nucleotides: TGTGCCAGCAGCCGAGGGGGGTCCCTCTTTTATCAGCCCCAGCATTTT. Its protein is CASSRGGSLFYQPQHF.

As regards this clonotype: The junction differs from germline at one of its ends, possibly a read error. This chain links TRBV27 with TRBJ1-4; TRBD1 might be the D (6 bases). The germline gives CDR1 MNHEY, CDR2 SMNVEV (reference sequence). CDR3 length: 14 amino acids. Here the CDR3 DNA reads TGTGTCAGCAGTTTGGACAGATCCGATGAAAAACTGTTTTTT. This translates into CVSSLDRSDEKLFF. Variable domain in full (rest from reference TRBV27 and TRBJ1-4): EAQVTQNPRYLITVTGKKLTVTCSQNMNHEYMSWYRQDPGLGLRQIYYSMNVEVTDKGDVPEGYKVSRKEKRNFPLILESPSPNQTSLYFCVSSLDRSDEKLFFGSGTQLSVL.

A few counts support this clonotype. The J gene is TRBJ2-7, the V gene TRBV5-1; D ambiguous. The CDR3 totals 15 residues. V was cut by 3 bases and J by 1 base, with 14 bases left in between. Germline CDR1 is SGHRS and CDR2 is YFSETQ. Written as DNA, the CDR3 is TGCGCCAGCAGCTACAGCGCTTCCTTTTCCTACGAGCAGTACTTC. Its translation: CASSYSASFSYEQYF.

This chain uses TRBV20-1 with TRBJ2-5; D might be TRBD2 (6 bases). The CDR3 loop spans 15 amino acids. V was clipped by 0 bases and J by 4 bases, with 15 bases between them. Germline V gene lookup returns CDR1 DFQATT and CDR2 SNEGSKA (reference sequence). CDR3 DNA: TGCAGTGCTAGAGATCCCCGGGGGAGTTCAGAGACCCAGTACTTC. Its protein product is CSARDPRGSSETQYF.

In regard to this clonotype: A read error may produce the germline difference seen at one junction end. The J gene is TRBJ2-1, the V gene TRBV28; 8 bases map to TRBD2. CDR3 size: 16 residues. From germline, CDR1 is MDHEN and CDR2 SYDVKM. CDR3 bases: TGTGCCAGCAGTTTTCCCAGCGGGAGTCCCGGGAATGAGCGGTTCTTC. This encodes CASSFPSGSPGNERFF.